One sample yielded the 26 T cell receptor beta chains listed below, sequenced in a study of vaccination and CD4 T cells after COVID-19. Oncomine TCR Beta short-read sequencing was applied to DNA from cultured CD4+ T cells. TCRdb reprocessed the PCR reads with MiXCR, giving one entry per CDR3 protein. The table shows more than 20,000 distinct CDR3 sequences, with about 40% occurring only once. Time point noted: late sampling 161 to 241 days after vaccination in a few convalescent patients. Described treatment: approximately nine-day PBMC culture with coronavirus spike peptide pools or control peptides (ViraFEST assay). These receptors lack a known antigen. The source was CD4+ T cells from blood, cultured in vitro, collected about 7 months after SARS-CoV-2 vaccination. The receptors here all came from a human donor who had recovered from COVID-19.

This clonotype was counted a few times. This chain links TRBV24-1 with TRBJ2-1, with no clear D. CDR3 length: 13 amino acids. The V end lost 2 bases, the J end lost 6 bases, and 7 bases lay between the germline ends. Germline CDR1 and CDR2: KGHDR and SFDVKD. CDR3 sequence: CATSDSDRNEQFF. The DNA for the CDR3 is TGTGCCACCAGTGATTCTGACCGCAATGAGCAGTTCTTC.

The chain employs TRBV4-2 and TRBJ2-3; D uncertain. This CDR3 is built from 16 residues. Looked up from germline, CDR1 is LGHNA and CDR2 is YNFKEQ. V was shortened by 0 bases and J by 6 bases, with 16 bases between the two germline ends. CDR3 region: CASSQEARIPPDTQYF. CDR3 coding DNA: TGTGCCAGCAGCCAAGAGGCCCGCATTCCCCCCGATACGCAGTATTTT.

The chain uses TRBV27 and TRBJ2-1, with unresolved D. V was pared by 7 bases and J by 0 bases, with 19 bases between. Germline assignment: CDR1 MNHEY and CDR2 SMNVEV (reference sequence). This CDR3 contains 17 residues. CDR3 protein: CASTSLEGRSSYNEQFF. CDR3 DNA: TGTGCCAGCACCTCACTCGAAGGCAGGAGCTCCTACAATGAGCAGTTCTTC.

The gene calls are TRBV28 and TRBJ2-7, with TRBD2 matching over 11 bases. CDR1 MDHEN and CDR2 SYDVKM come from the germline V gene. The CDR3 covers 14 residues. J lost 7 bases, V lost 5 bases, and 7 bases had no gene match. The CDR3 bases are TGTGCCAGCAGTCGACTAGCGGGATCGAGGGAGCAGTACTTC. This codes for CASSRLAGSREQYF.

The V gene is TRBV4-2, the J gene TRBJ2-7; D possibly corresponds to TRBD2 (5 bases). In germline, CDR1 is LGHNA, CDR2 YNFKEQ. The CDR3 sequence is 14 residues long. The germline V and J ends were trimmed by 0 bases and 7 bases, with 13 bases remaining between them. The CDR3 nucleotides read TGTGCCAGCAGCCAAGAGCGGGCGCTCGGGGAGCAGTACTTC. Translated: CASSQERALGEQYF.

This clonotype has more than one count but fewer than ten. The chain couples TRBV6-2 or TRBV6-3 to TRBJ2-7; possible D gene TRBD1, 5 bases. The CDR3 consists of 13 residues. Trimming stripped 0 bases from V and 2 bases from J, with 5 bases between. Looked up from germline, CDR1 is MNHEY and CDR2 is SVGEGT. In DNA form, the CDR3 reads TGTGCCAGCAGTTACTCGGACACCTACGAGCAGTACTTC. Amino acids: CASSYSDTYEQYF.

The J gene is TRBJ1-5, the V gene TRBV27; 7 bases map to TRBD1. Germline CDR1 MNHEY, CDR2 SMNVEV (reference sequence). The trim removed 6 bases at V and 9 bases at J, leaving 17 bases unmatched. This CDR3 is built from 16 residues. Here the CDR3 reads CASSPWGGQAGGPQHF. The CDR3 coding sequence is TGTGCCAGCAGCCCCTGGGGTGGACAGGCCGGTGGGCCCCAGCATTTT.

The rearrangement links TRBV20-1 to TRBJ2-5, with 8 bases identical to TRBD2. CDR1 and CDR2 from the germline V gene are DFQATT and SNEGSKA (reference sequence). The CDR3 consists of 16 residues. V lost 6 bases to trimming and J lost 0 bases; unmatched junction nucleotides: 12. CDR3 in amino acids: CSAPGAGAKYQETQYF. The CDR3 DNA is TGCAGTGCCCCCGGAGCGGGAGCCAAGTACCAAGAGACCCAGTACTTC.

The sample holds a few counts of this clonotype. This sequence joins TRBV20-1 and TRBJ2-1; 9 nucleotides agree with TRBD2. The CDR3 contains 16 residues. Germline values: CDR1 DFQATT, CDR2 SNEGSKA (reference sequence). The J segment lost 8 bases and the V segment lost 1 base, leaving 12 bases of the junction unmatched. The CDR3 nucleotides read TGCAGTGCTAGAGTTCTAGCGGGAATCCCGGGAGATGAGCAGTTCTTC. This codes for CSARVLAGIPGDEQFF.

This clonotype showed up just a few times. The chain couples TRBV28 to TRBJ2-7, with D possibly matching TRBD2 (6 bases). The CDR3 contains 14 residues. V was cut by 8 bases and J by 4 bases, with 18 bases left in between. CDR1 and CDR2 from the germline V gene are MDHEN and SYDVKM. CDR3 in DNA: TGTGCCAGCGCTAGACATAGCGGCGCTTACGAGCAGTACTTC. Translated: CASARHSGAYEQYF.

This clonotype counts as medium-sized. This chain joins TRBV7-2 and TRBJ1-2, with unresolved D. Between the trimmed V and J ends, which lost 2 bases and 4 bases, there was a span of 11 bases. The CDR3 loop spans 14 amino acids. In germline, CDR1 is SGHTA, CDR2 FQGNSA. The CDR3, as DNA: TGTGCCAGCAGCTTAAGCCCGGTAGGCTATGGCTACACCTTC. It encodes CASSLSPVGYGYTF.

The chain uses TRBV2 and TRBJ2-3, with 8 nucleotides matching TRBD2. The CDR3 sequence is 13 residues long. The V segment lost 8 bases and the J segment 1 base; nucleotides outside the gene matches: 2. Germline V gene lookup returns CDR1 SNHLY and CDR2 FYNNEI. CDR3 protein: CASGGLGTDTQYF. The CDR3 DNA reads as TGTGCCAGCGGGGGACTAGGCACAGATACGCAGTATTTT. Full variable domain (remainder filled in from reference TRBV2 and TRBJ2-3): EPEVTQTPSHQVTQMGQEVILRCVPISNHLYFYWYRQILGQKVEFLVSFYNNEISEKSEIFDDQFSVERPDGSNFTLKIRSTKLEDSAMYFCASGGLGTDTQYFGPGTRLTVL.

This clonotype ranks as medium-sized (0.01 to 0.1%). The chain is built from TRBV28 and TRBJ2-7, with TRBD2 matching over 7 bases. CDR3 size: 17 residues. V was pared by 6 bases and J by 4 bases, with 18 bases of the junction left unmatched. Germline V CDR1 and CDR2: MDHEN, SYDVKM. In nucleotides, the CDR3 is TGTGCCAGCAGCCCCAATAGTGGGAGGGCCATCAGGTACGAGCAGTACTTC. This gives the protein CASSPNSGRAIRYEQYF.

This clonotype has only a few counts. This chain links TRBV15 with TRBJ2-5; D gene unclear. Trimming shortened V by 1 base and J by 1 base, and 10 bases separated the two germline ends. Germline lookup yields CDR1 LNHNV and CDR2 YYDKDF (reference sequence). The CDR3 consists of 15 residues. The CDR3 reads CATSRGLGAQETQYF. In DNA, the CDR3 is TGTGCCACCAGCAGAGGACTGGGCGCCCAAGAGACCCAGTACTTC.

The chain has TRBV7-9 and TRBJ2-3, with D tentatively TRBD1 (6 bases). CDR1 SEHNR and CDR2 FQNEAQ come from the germline V gene (reference sequence). The CDR3 is 15 residues long. The V end lost 5 bases, the J end lost 2 bases, and 14 bases lay between the germline ends. CDR3 in amino acids: CASSGQILNTDTQYF. As DNA, the CDR3 is TGTGCCAGCAGCGGACAGATTCTGAACACAGATACGCAGTATTTT.

The chain couples TRBV20-1 to TRBJ2-1; no reliable D call. There are 16 residues in the CDR3. The V end was cut by 4 bases, the J end by 3 bases, with 19 bases between. Per the germline V gene, CDR1 is DFQATT and CDR2 is SNEGSKA (reference sequence). DNA for the CDR3: TGCAGTGCTAACCCAGGTGGAGTGTCTGGCTACAATGAGCAGTTCTTC. It codes for CSANPGGVSGYNEQFF.

V usage is TRBV10-3 and J usage is TRBJ2-5, with TRBD1 matching over 8 bases. The CDR3 length is 15 residues. The trim removed 4 bases at V and 2 bases at J, leaving 6 bases unmatched. The germline V gene encodes CDR1 ENHRY and CDR2 SYGVKD. The CDR3 protein is CAISARQGPQETQYF. The CDR3, as DNA: TGTGCCATCAGTGCAAGACAGGGGCCGCAAGAGACCCAGTACTTC.

The chain employs TRBV6-5 and TRBJ2-7; no reliable D call. Trimming took off 1 base at V and 0 bases at J, with 1 base between the two ends. Looked up from germline, CDR1 is MNHEY and CDR2 is SVGAGI. The CDR3 has 12 residues. The CDR3 loop reads CASSYFSYEQYF. CDR3 bases: TGTGCCAGCAGTTACTTCTCCTACGAGCAGTACTTC.

A few counts support this clonotype. The CDR3 region has the DNA TGTGCCACCAGCAGAGGAGAGGGGGGGGCCAACGTCCTGACTTTC. Translated: CATSRGEGGANVLTF. The chain combines TRBV15 with TRBJ2-6; perhaps D is TRBD1 or TRBD2 (5 bases each). Germline assignment: CDR1 LNHNV and CDR2 YYDKDF (reference sequence). The CDR3 spans 15 residues. V lost 1 base and J 4 bases, leaving 8 bases between the germline ends.

About this clonotype: An end of the junction differs from the germline gene, which may be a read error. This chain connects TRBV19 to TRBJ2-1; the match to TRBD2 covers 7 bases. Germline-derived CDR1 and CDR2 are LNHDA and SQIVND (reference sequence). The CDR3 is 12 amino acids. CDR3: CASSRDYNEQLF. CDR3 nucleotides: TGTGCCAGTAGTAGGGACTACAATGAGCAGCTCTTC.

The CDR3 sequence: CASSLSPGVARFFEETQYF. Here the CDR3 DNA reads TGTGCCAGCAGTTTATCGCCCGGGGTAGCCCGATTCTTCGAAGAGACCCAGTACTTC. The genes are TRBV27 and TRBJ2-5, with D possibly matching TRBD2 (5 bases). V dropped 0 bases and J dropped 3 bases, with 23 bases sitting between them. The V gene's germline CDR1 is MNHEY and CDR2 SMNVEV (reference sequence). CDR3 length: 19 residues.

This chain joins TRBV21-1 and TRBJ2-7; TRBD2, the table's D call, lacks a check against the DNA. TRBV21-1 is designated a pseudogene. The CDR3 spans 16 residues. In DNA form, the CDR3 reads TGTGCCAGCAGGCTAACCCCGGGACTCCAATCCTACGAGCAGTACTTC. This codes for CASRLTPGLQSYEQYF.

This clonotype was counted only a few times. This chain joins TRBV7-2 and TRBJ2-3; D unresolved. Deletions cut 6 bases from V and 3 bases from J, with 16 bases between. The CDR3 consists of 15 residues. Germline values: CDR1 SGHTA, CDR2 FQGNSA. CDR3: CASRARALVTDTQYF. The CDR3, as DNA: TGTGCCAGCAGAGCAAGGGCGTTAGTGACAGATACGCAGTATTTT.

This clonotype was counted only a few times. The V call is TRBV6-1, the J call TRBJ1-1; 7 positions agree with TRBD1. This CDR3 has 13 residues. CDR1 MNHNS and CDR2 SASEGT come from the germline V gene. J lost 5 bases, V lost 0 bases, and 0 bases had no gene match. The CDR3 is CASSEAQGTEAFF. The CDR3 DNA reads TGTGCCAGCAGTGAAGCACAGGGGACTGAAGCTTTCTTT.

J is TRBJ2-2 and V is TRBV15; D might be TRBD1 (6 bases). V was trimmed by 4 bases and J by 3 bases, leaving 9 bases between them. The CDR3 totals 14 residues. Germline CDR1 and CDR2: LNHNV and YYDKDF (reference sequence). Written as DNA, the CDR3 is TGTGCCACCAGCAAACAGGGCTACACCGGGGAGCTGTTTTTT. Protein product: CATSKQGYTGELFF.

The chain couples TRBV28 to TRBJ1-5; D may be TRBD1 (5 bases). The CDR3 contains 14 residues. Trimming removed 6 bases from V and 6 bases from J, with 15 bases in between. The V gene's germline CDR1 is MDHEN and CDR2 SYDVKM. The CDR3 is CASSSGPGGQPQHF. In DNA, the CDR3 is TGTGCCAGCAGCTCGGGGCCGGGGGGTCAGCCCCAGCATTTT.